This T cell receptor beta chain comes out of a study of OX40 agonist ivuxolimab in advanced cancers. Overall study findings and caveats: What antigens the expanded peripheral T cells recognized was never established.

Profiling relied on immunoSEQ multiplex PCR, and the TCRdb table lists in-frame clones only, not all of them. The table shows 50,000 to 70,000 clones, with about 80% occurring only once. For this clone: Its antigen is unknown.

There are 13 residues in the CDR3. Germline V CDR1 and CDR2: SGHKS, YYEKEE (reference sequence). V was cut by 2 bases and J by 3 bases, with 9 bases left in between. The sequence was obtained from an adult with an advanced solid tumor such as melanoma, head and neck, liver or kidney cancer. The material sequenced was CD4+ or CD8+ T cells sorted from blood, taken in a trial of the OX40 agonist ivuxolimab. The chain links TRBV5-5 to TRBJ2-7; no clear D gene. The CDR3 nucleotides read TGTGCCAGCAGCTTTCAGGTGGGCTACGAGCAGTACTTC. Its protein product is CASSFQVGYEQYF.